This is a list of T cell receptor beta chains from one sample in a study of blood T cell repertoires in COVID-19. The repertoire was sequenced with immunoSEQ multiplex PCR; TCRdb's copy has only in-frame clones and lacks some. The sample has under 200,000 clones; around nine tenths are singletons. Input material: peripheral blood. The receptors shown here come from a man aged 18 to 29 with active or convalescent COVID-19. Both conserved end residues are part of each CDR3. D genes are given only for firm matches. The size entry is marked missing in some rows and otherwise reads once, few, many or a size class.

j_gene	v_gene	abundance	d_gene	CDR3aa	CDR3nt
TRBJ1-5	TRBV27	-	TRBD1	CASSLSYRGNNQPQHF	TGTGCCAGCAGTTTATCGTACAGGGGCAACAATCAGCCCCAGCATTTT
TRBJ2-5	TRBV9	-	-	CASSVAPGGGGTQETQYF	TGTGCCAGCAGCGTAGCTCCCGGAGGGGGCGGCACCCAAGAGACCCAGTACTTC
TRBJ1-5	TRBV6-1	-	TRBD1	CASNGQGGNQPQHF	TGTGCCAGCAATGGACAGGGGGGCAATCAGCCCCAGCATTTT
TRBJ2-2	TRBV18	-	-	CASSPGGRDTGELFF	TGTGCCAGCTCCCCAGGAGGGCGCGACACCGGGGAGCTGTTTTTT
TRBJ2-3	TRBV24-1	-	-	CATSRLDTDTQYF	TGTGCCACCAGCAGACTAGACACAGATACGCAGTATTTT
TRBJ2-1	TRBV5-4	-	-	CASSLGQGSYNEQFF	TGTGCCAGCAGCTTGGGGCAGGGGAGTTACAATGAGCAGTTCTTC
TRBJ2-6	TRBV19	-	TRBD2	CASSILAGVLAGANVLTF	TGTGCCAGTAGTATACTAGCGGGAGTTCTGGCTGGGGCCAACGTCCTGACTTTC
TRBJ2-7	TRBV29-1	-	TRBD2	CSVQRENSYEQYF	TGCAGCGTTCAGCGGGAGAACTCCTACGAGCAGTACTTC
TRBJ1-6	TRBV3-1/TRBV3-2	-	-	CASSQDWAGYNSPLHF	TGTGCCAGCAGCCAAGATTGGGCGGGGTATAATTCACCCCTCCACTTT
TRBJ1-5	TRBV19	-	TRBD1	CASSFTGGSGSNQPQHF	TGTGCCAGTAGTTTTACAGGGGGAAGTGGGAGCAATCAGCCCCAGCATTTT
TRBJ1-2	TRBV2	few	-	CASSGSVLGYTF	TGTGCCAGCAGTGGTTCGGTCCTCGGCTACACCTTC
TRBJ1-6	TRBV27	-	-	CASSVQGPGSPLHF	TGTGCCAGCAGCGTACAGGGTCCGGGTTCACCCCTCCACTTT
TRBJ1-1	TRBV7-9	once	-	CASSLRSEAFF	TGTGCCAGCAGCTTACGGTCTGAAGCTTTCTTT
TRBJ2-1	TRBV12-3/TRBV12-4	-	TRBD2	CASSLSSGFPGVF	TGTGCCAGCAGTTTGTCTAGCGGGTTTCCCGGGGTCTTC
TRBJ1-1	TRBV5-1	-	-	CASSATVNTEAFF	TGCGCCAGCAGCGCAACAGTGAACACTGAAGCTTTCTTT
TRBJ1-1	TRBV16	-	-	CASSQSQLTEAFF	TGTGCCAGCAGCCAATCCCAACTCACTGAAGCTTTCTTT
TRBJ1-2	TRBV5-4	-	-	CASSLAYGSGYTF	TGTGCCAGCAGCTTAGCGTATGGCAGTGGCTACACCTTC
TRBJ2-7	TRBV9	-	-	CASSAGGTDYEQYF	TGTGCCAGCAGCGCCGGAGGGACTGACTACGAGCAGTACTTC
TRBJ1-2	TRBV29-1	-	-	CSGLTLDSNYGYTF	TGCAGCGGCCTGACCCTTGACAGCAACTATGGCTACACCTTC
TRBJ1-1	TRBV12-3/TRBV12-4	few	-	CASSLGGAEAFF	TGTGCCAGCAGTTTGGGGGGGGCTGAAGCTTTCTTT
TRBJ2-7	TRBV7-3	-	-	CASSLRASYEQYF	TGTGCCAGCAGCTTAAGGGCGAGCTACGAGCAGTACTTC
TRBJ1-3	TRBV2	-	TRBD1	CASSEMTGGNTIYF	TGTGCCAGCAGTGAAATGACAGGGGGAAACACCATATATTTT
TRBJ2-2	TRBV5-8	-	-	CASSFSGAGELFF	TGTGCCAGCAGCTTTTCAGGGGCCGGGGAGCTGTTTTTT
TRBJ2-7	TRBV6-5	-	TRBD1	CASRGTVLYEQYF	TGTGCCAGCAGGGGGACAGTCCTCTACGAGCAGTACTTC
TRBJ2-1	TRBV5-1	-	TRBD2	CASSMGLAGGPHEQFF	TGCGCCAGCAGCATGGGACTAGCGGGGGGGCCGCATGAGCAGTTCTTC
TRBJ2-3	TRBV7-2	few	-	CASSFRASETDTQYF	TGTGCCAGCAGCTTCAGGGCTAGCGAGACAGATACGCAGTATTTT
TRBJ2-1	TRBV2	-	TRBD2	CASSFSGIPYNEQFF	TGTGCCAGCTCATTTAGCGGGATCCCCTACAATGAGCAGTTCTTC
TRBJ1-2	TRBV12-3/TRBV12-4	-	-	CASSFAGDGYTF	TGTGCCAGCAGTTTTGCCGGGGATGGCTACACCTTC
TRBJ2-2	TRBV10-3	-	TRBD1	CAISHDRDTGELFF	TGTGCCATCAGTCACGACAGGGACACCGGGGAGCTGTTTTTT
TRBJ2-7	TRBV7-9	-	-	CASSSWDTRPYEQYF	TGTGCCAGCAGCTCATGGGACACCCGACCCTACGAGCAGTACTTC
TRBJ2-7	TRBV7-6	-	TRBD1	CASSLADRAGPYEQYF	TGTGCCAGCAGCTTAGCTGACAGGGCAGGCCCCTACGAGCAGTACTTC
TRBJ1-1	TRBV6-5	-	-	CASKENSVHTEAFF	TGTGCCAGCAAGGAGAACTCCGTGCACACTGAAGCTTTCTTT
TRBJ2-3	TRBV6-2/TRBV6-3	-	TRBD1	CASSYSIQGGTDTQYF	TGTGCCAGCAGTTACTCGATCCAGGGGGGCACAGATACGCAGTATTTT
TRBJ1-1	TRBV27	-	-	CASRANTEAFF	TGTGCCAGCAGAGCGAACACTGAAGCTTTCTTT
TRBJ1-2	TRBV5-1	-	-	CASSLEGDTYGYTF	TGCGCCAGCAGCTTGGAAGGGGACACCTATGGCTACACCTTC
TRBJ2-1	TRBV19	-	TRBD2	CASSIDIEDWTSGDYNEQFF	TGTGCCAGTAGTATAGATATCGAAGACTGGACTAGCGGTGATTACAATGAGCAGTTCTTC
TRBJ1-2	TRBV2	few	TRBD1	CASRGQAQDYGYTF	TGTGCCAGCAGAGGACAGGCCCAGGACTATGGCTACACCTTC
TRBJ2-2	TRBV5-6	-	TRBD2	CASSIPYSGMLNTGELFF	TGTGCCAGCAGCATTCCCTATAGCGGGATGTTGAACACCGGGGAGCTGTTTTTT
TRBJ2-7	TRBV7-2	-	TRBD2	CASSSGTSGYEQYF	TGTGCCAGCAGCTCGGGGACTAGCGGGTACGAGCAGTACTTC